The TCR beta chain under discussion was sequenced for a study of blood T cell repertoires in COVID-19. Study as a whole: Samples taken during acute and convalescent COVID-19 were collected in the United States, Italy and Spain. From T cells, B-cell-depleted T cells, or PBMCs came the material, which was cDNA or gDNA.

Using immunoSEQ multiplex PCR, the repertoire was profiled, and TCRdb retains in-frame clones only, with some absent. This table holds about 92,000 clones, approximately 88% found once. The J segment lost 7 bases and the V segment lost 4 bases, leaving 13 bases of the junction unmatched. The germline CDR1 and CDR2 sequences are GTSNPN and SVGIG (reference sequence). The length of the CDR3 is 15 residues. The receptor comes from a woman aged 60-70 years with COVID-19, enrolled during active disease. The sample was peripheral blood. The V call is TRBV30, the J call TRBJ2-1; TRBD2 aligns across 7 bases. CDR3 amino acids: CAWTQNTGGGNEQFF. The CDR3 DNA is TGTGCCTGGACCCAGAATACGGGGGGAGGGAATGAGCAGTTCTTC.